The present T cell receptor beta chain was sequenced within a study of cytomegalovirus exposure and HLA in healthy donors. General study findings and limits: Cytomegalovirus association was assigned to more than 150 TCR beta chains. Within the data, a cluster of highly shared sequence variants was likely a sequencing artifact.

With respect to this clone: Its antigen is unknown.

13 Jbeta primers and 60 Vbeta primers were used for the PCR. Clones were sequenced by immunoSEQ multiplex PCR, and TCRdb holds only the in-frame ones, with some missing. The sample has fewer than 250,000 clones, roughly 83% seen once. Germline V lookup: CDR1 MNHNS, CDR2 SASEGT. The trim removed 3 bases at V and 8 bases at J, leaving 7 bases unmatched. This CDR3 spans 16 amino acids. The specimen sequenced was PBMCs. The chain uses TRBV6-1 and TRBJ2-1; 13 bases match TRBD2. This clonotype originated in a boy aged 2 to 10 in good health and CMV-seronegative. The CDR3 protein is CASSETSGGPVDEQFF. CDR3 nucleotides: TGTGCCAGCAGTGAGACTAGCGGGGGGCCGGTGGATGAGCAGTTCTTC.